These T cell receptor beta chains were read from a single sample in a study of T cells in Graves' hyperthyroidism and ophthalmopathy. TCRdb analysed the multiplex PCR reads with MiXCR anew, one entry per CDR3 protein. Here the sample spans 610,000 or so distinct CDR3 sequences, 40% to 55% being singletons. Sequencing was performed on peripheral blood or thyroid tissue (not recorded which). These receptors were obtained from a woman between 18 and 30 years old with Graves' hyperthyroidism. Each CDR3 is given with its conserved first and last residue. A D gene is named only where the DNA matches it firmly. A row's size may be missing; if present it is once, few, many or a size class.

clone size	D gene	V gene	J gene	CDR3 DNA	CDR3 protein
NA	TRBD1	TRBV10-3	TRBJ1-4	TGTGCCATCAGTGCAACCGGGACAGGGGATGAAAAACTGTTTTTT	CAISATGTGDEKLFF
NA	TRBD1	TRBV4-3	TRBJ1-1	TGCGCCAGCAGCTCCCGGGACAGGGTATCTGAAGCTTTCTTT	CASSSRDRVSEAFF
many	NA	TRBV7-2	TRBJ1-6	TGTGCCAGCAGCTTAGGTCCCAGCCCCGGCCTCCACTTT	CASSLGPSPGLHF
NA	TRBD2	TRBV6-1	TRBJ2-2	TGTGCCAGCGGTGGGACTAGCGGGAGGGCTAACACCGGGGAGCTGTTTTTT	CASGGTSGRANTGELFF
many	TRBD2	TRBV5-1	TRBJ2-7	TGCGCCAGCAGCTGGAGACTAGCGGGAAACTACGAGCAGTACTTC	CASSWRLAGNYEQYF
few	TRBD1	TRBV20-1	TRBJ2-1	TGCAGTGTTGGACAGGGGGGAGATGAGCAGTTCTTC	CSVGQGGDEQFF
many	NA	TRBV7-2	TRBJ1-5	TGTGCCAGCAGCACCGGACAGTCTATTAATCAGCCCCAGCATTTT	CASSTGQSINQPQHF
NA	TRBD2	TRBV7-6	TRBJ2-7	TGTGCCAGCAGCCCTCGGGGACTAGCAGGAGACGAGCAGTACTTC	CASSPRGLAGDEQYF
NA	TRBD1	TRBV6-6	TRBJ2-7	TGTGCCAGCAGTCACCCTGCTGCTGGACAGGACTTC	CASSHPAAGQDF
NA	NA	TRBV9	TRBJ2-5	TGTGCCAGCAGTCCCTGGGGTGGGTTCCGAGAGATCCAGTACTTC	CASSPWGGFREIQYF
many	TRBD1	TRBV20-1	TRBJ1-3	TGCAGTGCTAGAGTAGGGGGCAATAGAAACACCATATATTTT	CSARVGGNRNTIYF
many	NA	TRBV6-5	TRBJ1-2	TGTGCCAGAAACGATCTGATAACCTCCTGGTGCTACACCTTC	CARNDLITSWCYTF
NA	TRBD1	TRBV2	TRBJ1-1	TGTGCCATACAGGGGGCTGGGACTGAAGCTTTCTTT	CAIQGAGTEAFF
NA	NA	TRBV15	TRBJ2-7	TGTGCCACCAGCAGAGATCGCCGGGTCGAGCAGTACTTC	CATSRDRRVEQYF